This entry is about one T cell receptor beta chain. The sample holds a few counts of this clone. Its antigen is still unknown. The sample holds no much larger clone one base away, and base qualities are not on file. At diagnosis, tumor, uninvolved tumor-adjacent lung and peripheral blood were collected and then preserved as a mix of FFPE and fresh-frozen material. For TCR repertoire profiling, the blood samples were analyzed as peripheral blood mononuclear cells. This specimen belongs to a study of T cells in localized non-small cell lung cancer (dated by TCRdb to about 2020). Regarding the complete study: The study examined T cell repertoires in 236 patients with early-stage NSCLC and compared tumors with uninvolved tumor-adjacent lungs. The cohort consisted of roughly 240 treatment-naive NSCLC patients whose localized lung tumors had been resected. NSCLC patients had a mean age of roughly 64 years, and 120 to 150 were male and 107 female.

TCR beta CDR3 regions were sequenced from DNA using the immunoSEQ Assay. On the study's bioinformatics: To compute T cell density, TCR beta template counts were normalized to usable DNA, which was estimated by amplifying housekeeping genes. Richness was estimated with the preseqR package, extrapolating to 400,000 templates for PBMC samples and 120,000 templates for tissue samples. Clonality was defined by subtracting Pielou's evenness from one. Differential abundance testing on productive amino-acid clonotypes, with a minimum total count of 5 and an alpha of 0.1, was used to identify tissue-enriched TCRs. The Jaccard Index and the Morisita Overlap Index were used to measure how much the repertoires overlapped between compartments. GLIPH clustered TCR beta CDR3s with public tetramer-defined viral CDR3s; viral motifs required at least three viral sequences plus V-gene enrichment. The source is immuneACCESS, and TCRdb retained only in-frame sequences with V and J called. Part of the clones is not carried over; for the studies checked, unresolved V genes explain less than half of this, and the remainder is unexplained. V, J and clone size reflect that table, while D and trimming were determined from the DNA. For this sample the table gives about 47,000 clones, of which 86% were detected only once. More than 2% of the sample is taken by the ten largest.

As encoded in the germline V gene, CDR1 is SNHLY while CDR2 is FYNNEI. Between the V and J ends, shortened by 6 bases and 9 bases respectively, the junction contains 15 bases. The CDR3 sequence holds 14 residues, the cysteine and phenylalanine included. The read is trimmed to its CDR3 DNA, 42 bases read in frame from base 1. General study outcomes and caveats: Since the design was exploratory, TCR variables were selected using unadjusted p-values with no false-discovery rate correction. The highest T cell clonality was observed in uninvolved tumor-adjacent lung, where clonality exceeded that of tumor, suggesting that antigenic responses were more focused in uninvolved tumor-adjacent lung. Because multi-region tumor sequencing was not done, intratumor heterogeneity could not be ruled out. A median of roughly 60 of the top 100 tumor clones were detected in paired uninvolved adjacent lung, and around 30 of these tumor clones were also found among the top 100 clones of the paired uninvolved adjacent lung. Longer overall survival was associated with higher blood T cell density, whereas shorter survival was associated with higher adjacent-lung clonality.

The receptor was derived from a man between 40 and 70 years old with stage II lung adenocarcinoma. The sample here was PBMCs, taken before any cancer treatment. Here the chain combines TRBV2 and TRBJ1-6, with the D gene not confidently named. CDR3 reads: CASRIVGILSPLHF. In nucleotide form, the sequence is TGTGCCAGCAGGATCGTGGGAATTCTTTCACCCCTCCACTTT.